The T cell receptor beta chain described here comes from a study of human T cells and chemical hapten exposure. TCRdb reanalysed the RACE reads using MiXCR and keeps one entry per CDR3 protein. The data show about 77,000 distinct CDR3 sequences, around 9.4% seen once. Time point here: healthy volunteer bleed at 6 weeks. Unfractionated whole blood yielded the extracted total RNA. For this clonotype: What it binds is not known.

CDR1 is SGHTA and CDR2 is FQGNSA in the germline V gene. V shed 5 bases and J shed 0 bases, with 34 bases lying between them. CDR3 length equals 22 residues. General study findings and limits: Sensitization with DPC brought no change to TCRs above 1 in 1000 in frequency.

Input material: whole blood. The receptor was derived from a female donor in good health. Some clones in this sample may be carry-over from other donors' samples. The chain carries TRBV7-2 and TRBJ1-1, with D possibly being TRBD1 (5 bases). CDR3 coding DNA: TGTGCCAGCAGCCCGCCCCCCCGGGGCAGGCCTCCTTTTACCACTCTGAACACTGAAGCTTTCTTT. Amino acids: CASSPPPRGRPPFTTLNTEAFF.